These T cell receptor beta chains were read from a single sample in a study of OX40 agonist ivuxolimab in advanced cancers. Profiled with immunoSEQ multiplex PCR; TCRdb holds only in-frame clones, not every one. This sample carries some 90,000 clones, around nine tenths of them seen once, and the ten largest clones take around 0.86%. The specimen was CD4+ or CD8+ T cells sorted from blood, collected in a trial of the OX40 agonist ivuxolimab. Every receptor here comes from an adult with an advanced solid tumor such as melanoma, head and neck, liver or kidney cancer. The CDR3 runs from the conserved cysteine through the conserved F or W. D genes are given only for firm matches. Rows give clone size only sometimes, using once, few, many, or a class for an expanded clone.

NA	TRBV7-9	NA	TRBJ1-5	TGTGCCAGCAGCTCAGGGGACGTATGGCAGCCCCAGCATTTT	CASSSGDVWQPQHF
NA	TRBV30	NA	TRBJ1-1	TGTGCCTGGAGTGTACCCAGTATGAACACTGAAGCTTTCTTT	CAWSVPSMNTEAFF
NA	TRBV19	NA	TRBJ2-1	TGTGCCAGTAGTATACCAAACAGGTCCTACAATGAGCAGTTCTTC	CASSIPNRSYNEQFF
NA	TRBV5-1	NA	TRBJ2-3	TGCGCCAGCAGCTTGAGTGGGGGTAGAGAGTCGGCAGATACGCAGTATTTT	CASSLSGGRESADTQYF
NA	TRBV6-1	NA	TRBJ2-2	TGTGCCAGCAGTGAACGAGGGACGACGAACACCGGGGAGCTGTTTTTT	CASSERGTTNTGELFF
NA	TRBV5-4	TRBD1	TRBJ1-2	TGTGCCAGCAGCCCGGGGACAGGGAATGGCTACACCTTC	CASSPGTGNGYTF
NA	TRBV5-4	NA	TRBJ2-4	TGTGCCAGCAGCTCCACCCCCGGAGGGGGTGGCAAAAACATTCAGTACTTC	CASSSTPGGGGKNIQYF
NA	TRBV7-2	NA	TRBJ2-1	TGTGCCAGCAGCTTTCAAGTAAGCTCCTACAATGAGCAGTTCTTC	CASSFQVSSYNEQFF
NA	TRBV6-6	TRBD1	TRBJ1-6	TGTGCCAGCAGTTACTCGGGGACAGGGGGATTACCCCTCCACTTT	CASSYSGTGGLPLHF
NA	TRBV6-5	TRBD2	TRBJ2-4	TGTGCCAGCAGTCGGGGGGTCAAAGGCAAAAACATTCAGTACTTC	CASSRGVKGKNIQYF
NA	TRBV7-9	TRBD1	TRBJ2-2	TGTGCCAGCAGCCGCTGGACAGGTAACACCGGGGAGCTGTTTTTT	CASSRWTGNTGELFF
NA	TRBV7-9	TRBD1	TRBJ2-7	TGTGCCAGCAGCTTAAAAGGGGGCATCGGTAACTACGAGCAGTACTTC	CASSLKGGIGNYEQYF
NA	TRBV29-1	TRBD1	TRBJ2-7	TGCAGCGCCAGGACAGGGCTTGAGCAGTACTTC	CSARTGLEQYF
NA	TRBV19	NA	TRBJ2-5	TGTGCCAGTAGTTCGGGGGAGCGAGAGACCCAGTACTTC	CASSSGERETQYF
NA	TRBV7-2	NA	TRBJ2-5	TGTGCCAGCAGCTTAGCGGGACTGGGGGAAGAGACCCAGTACTTC	CASSLAGLGEETQYF
NA	TRBV28	NA	TRBJ2-5	TGTGCCAGCAGGGCTTCCTCCGCAGCGTACCAAGAGACCCAGTACTTC	CASRASSAAYQETQYF
NA	TRBV7-6	NA	TRBJ1-5	TGTGCCAGCAGCGCGGACAGAAAGCCCCAGCATTTT	CASSADRKPQHF
NA	TRBV19	TRBD2	TRBJ2-3	TGTGCCAGTAGTATACGACTAGCGGCAGATACGCAGTATTTT	CASSIRLAADTQYF
NA	TRBV30	NA	TRBJ2-1	TGTGCCTGGAGTGTTGTCGATGAGCAGTTCTTC	CAWSVVDEQFF
NA	TRBV29-1	NA	TRBJ1-5	TGCAGCGTTGGACAGGGCAATCAGCCCCAGCATTTT	CSVGQGNQPQHF
NA	TRBV7-3	TRBD1	TRBJ1-1	TGTGCCAGCAGCCTCGACAGGGGAAGTGAAGCTTTCTTT	CASSLDRGSEAFF
once	TRBV19	NA	TRBJ1-1	TGTGCCAGTAGTACATATCCAAACACTGAAGCTTTCTTT	CASSTYPNTEAFF
NA	TRBV11-1	TRBD2	TRBJ2-7	TGTGCCAGCAGCTTCGGGACTAGCGGATGGGGGGGCGAGCAGTACTTC	CASSFGTSGWGGEQYF
once	TRBV7-2	NA	TRBJ1-5	TGTGCCAGCAGCCCACAGGGTTGGCTCTTGAATCAGCCCCAGCATTTT	CASSPQGWLLNQPQHF
NA	TRBV6-1	NA	TRBJ2-1	TGTATTCTGAGGCCAGGGGATGAGCAGTTCTTC	CILRPGDEQFF
NA	TRBV7-9	NA	TRBJ1-4	TGTGCCAGCAGCCCCCAGAGGGCATCTAATGAAAAACTGTTTTTT	CASSPQRASNEKLFF
NA	TRBV4-3	NA	TRBJ2-1	TGCGCCAGCAGCCAAGACTACGACAGCCTCAATGAGCAGTTCTTC	CASSQDYDSLNEQFF
NA	TRBV19	NA	TRBJ2-3	TGTGCCAGTAGTATCCAAACAGGGTACCGGACAGATACGCAGTATTTT	CASSIQTGYRTDTQYF
NA	TRBV6-1	TRBD1	TRBJ1-2	TGTGCCAGCAGTGAAGCTGGGACAGGAAGGGGCTATGGCTACACCTTC	CASSEAGTGRGYGYTF